Listed below are T cell receptor beta chains from one sample, sequenced in a study of blood T cell repertoires in COVID-19. Generated by immunoSEQ multiplex PCR, the TCRdb table keeps only in-frame clones and is missing some. The sample lists 200,000 to 250,000 clones; approximately 92% were seen once. Sequenced: PBMCs or T cells enriched from blood (not recorded which). These receptors originate from a woman aged 18-29 years in a cohort exposed to, infected with or recovered from COVID-19 (not recorded which). CDR3s include the opening cysteine and the closing phenylalanine or tryptophan. Each record gives: clone size, D gene, J gene, V gene, CDR3 protein, CDR3 DNA. The D gene is left open where the match is weak. Clone size is not always given. Where it is, it says once, few, many or a class for expanded clones.

clone size: -; D gene: TRBD1; J gene: TRBJ1-5; V gene: TRBV19; CDR3 protein: CASRGQGTYSNQPQHF; CDR3 DNA: TGTGCCAGTAGGGGACAGGGGACTTATAGCAATCAGCCCCAGCATTTT
clone size: -; D gene: TRBD1; J gene: TRBJ1-4; V gene: TRBV7-9; CDR3 protein: CASSLGQGSNEKLFF; CDR3 DNA: TGTGCCAGCAGCTTGGGACAGGGATCAAATGAAAAACTGTTTTTT
clone size: few; D gene: TRBD1; J gene: TRBJ1-5; V gene: TRBV14; CDR3 protein: CASSPPFFVMGQSNQPQHF; CDR3 DNA: TGTGCCAGCAGCCCACCGTTTTTCGTAATGGGACAGAGCAATCAGCCCCAGCATTTT
clone size: -; D gene: -; J gene: TRBJ2-1; V gene: TRBV11-2; CDR3 protein: CASSSLFGSSYNEQFF; CDR3 DNA: TGTGCCAGCAGCTCCCTCTTCGGGAGCTCCTACAATGAGCAGTTCTTC
clone size: -; D gene: TRBD1; J gene: TRBJ2-7; V gene: TRBV3-1/TRBV3-2; CDR3 protein: CASSQGGQGQYEQYF; CDR3 DNA: TGTGCCAGCAGCCAAGGAGGGCAGGGACAGTACGAGCAGTACTTC
clone size: -; D gene: -; J gene: TRBJ2-1; V gene: TRBV12-3/TRBV12-4; CDR3 protein: CASDEGRVNEQFF; CDR3 DNA: TGTGCCAGTGATGAGGGAAGGGTCAATGAGCAGTTCTTC
clone size: -; D gene: TRBD2; J gene: TRBJ2-1; V gene: TRBV7-2; CDR3 protein: CASSLRLAGSFYNEQFF; CDR3 DNA: TGTGCCAGCAGCTTGCGACTAGCGGGATCCTTCTACAATGAGCAGTTCTTC
clone size: -; D gene: TRBD2; J gene: TRBJ2-1; V gene: TRBV4-1; CDR3 protein: CASSQDRLAGYNEQFF; CDR3 DNA: TGCGCCAGCAGCCAAGATAGGCTAGCGGGCTACAATGAGCAGTTCTTC
clone size: -; D gene: -; J gene: TRBJ1-5; V gene: TRBV19; CDR3 protein: CASSSQGMGNQPQHF; CDR3 DNA: TGTGCCAGTAGTTCGCAGGGGATGGGCAATCAGCCCCAGCATTTT
clone size: few; D gene: -; J gene: TRBJ2-7; V gene: TRBV7-8; CDR3 protein: CASSTGTYEQYF; CDR3 DNA: TGTGCCAGCAGCACCGGGACCTACGAGCAGTACTTC
clone size: -; D gene: -; J gene: TRBJ1-6; V gene: TRBV24-1; CDR3 protein: CATSVAQGSYNSPLHF; CDR3 DNA: TGTGCCACCAGTGTCGCACAGGGAAGCTATAATTCACCCCTCCACTTT
clone size: -; D gene: TRBD2; J gene: TRBJ2-1; V gene: TRBV3-1/TRBV3-2; CDR3 protein: CASSPEGLAGIEQFF; CDR3 DNA: TGTGCCAGCAGCCCCGAGGGTCTAGCGGGTATTGAGCAGTTCTTC
clone size: once; D gene: -; J gene: TRBJ1-1; V gene: TRBV5-1; CDR3 protein: CASSLPGYTEAFF; CDR3 DNA: TGCGCCAGCAGCTTACCAGGTTACACTGAAGCTTTCTTT
clone size: -; D gene: -; J gene: TRBJ1-2; V gene: TRBV6-2/TRBV6-3; CDR3 protein: CASSYLGVDGYTF; CDR3 DNA: TGTGCCAGCAGTTACCTAGGGGTGGATGGCTACACCTTC
clone size: -; D gene: TRBD2; J gene: TRBJ2-1; V gene: TRBV14; CDR3 protein: CASSPWGGGSHNEQFF; CDR3 DNA: TGTGCCAGCAGCCCCTGGGGCGGGGGGTCCCACAATGAGCAGTTCTTC